This T cell receptor beta chain was retrieved from a study of blood T cell repertoires in COVID-19. CDR1 and CDR2 from the germline V gene are MDHEN and SYDVKM. With 2 bases clipped from V and 6 bases from J, the junction kept 3 bases outside the gene matches. The CDR3 is 14 residues long. As processed by the authors: Estimates of nucleated cell counts were drawn from the amplification of reference gene primers. Libraries were prepared by immunoSEQ multiplex PCR; TCRdb keeps only in-frame clonotypes and omits some of them. The DNA gave D and trimming, while V, J and clone size come from that table. The sample contains hundreds of thousands of clones, about 88% of which appear only once.

The sequence was collected from a woman aged 60 to 75 in a cohort exposed to, infected with or recovered from COVID-19 (not recorded which). Sequences were obtained from PBMCs or T cells enriched from blood (not recorded which). The V gene is TRBV28, the J gene TRBJ2-1; 8 bases fit TRBD2. Here the CDR3 DNA reads TGTGCCAGCAGTTTAGGCGGGGGGCCCAATGAGCAGTTCTTC. Translated: CASSLGGGPNEQFF.